Listed below are T cell receptor beta chains from one sample, sequenced in a study of blood T cell repertoires in COVID-19. Sequencing used immunoSEQ multiplex PCR; TCRdb keeps in-frame clones, though not all of them. The sample has about 140,000 clones, over 60% seen once. The sequenced sample was PBMCs or T cells enriched from blood (not recorded which). The receptors stem from a woman aged 50 to 60 who had recovered from COVID-19. The CDR3 runs from the conserved cysteine through the conserved F or W. D genes are given only for firm matches. Size is stated for part of the rows, as once, few or many counts, or as a class when the clone is expanded.

D,J,V,size,CDR3,DNA
TRBD1,TRBJ1-1,TRBV28,few,CASSPSGTGNTEAFF,TGTGCCAGCAGTCCCTCCGGGACAGGGAACACTGAAGCTTTCTTT
NA,TRBJ1-2,TRBV19,NA,CASSIDAGVANYGYTF,TGTGCCAGTAGTATAGACGCAGGCGTCGCTAACTATGGCTACACCTTC
TRBD2,TRBJ2-5,TRBV20-1,NA,CSASGLREAQETQYF,TGCAGTGCTAGTGGGTTGCGGGAGGCACAAGAGACCCAGTACTTC
NA,TRBJ2-2,TRBV12-5,NA,CASGLDRGGDTGELFF,TGTGCTAGTGGTTTGGATAGGGGGGGCGACACCGGGGAGCTGTTTTTT
TRBD2,TRBJ2-3,TRBV11-3,NA,CASSLSGLDTDTQYF,TGTGCCAGCAGCTTGTCGGGACTAGACACAGATACGCAGTATTTT
TRBD1,TRBJ1-1,TRBV7-9,NA,CASSLEQGKAFF,TGTGCCAGCAGCTTAGAACAGGGGAAAGCTTTCTTT
TRBD2,TRBJ2-3,TRBV19,NA,CASSIEGGPGGGFTDTQYF,TGTGCCAGTAGTATAGAGGGGGGACCTGGCGGGGGATTCACAGATACGCAGTATTTT
NA,TRBJ2-1,TRBV7-2,NA,CASSPGFSLREQFF,TGTGCCAGCAGCCCGGGATTTAGCCTCCGTGAGCAGTTCTTC
NA,TRBJ1-1,TRBV5-1,NA,CASLANTEAFF,TGCGCCAGCTTGGCGAACACTGAAGCTTTCTTT
TRBD1,TRBJ1-2,TRBV5-1,NA,CASSHEAGGSYGYTF,TGCGCCAGCAGCCACGAAGCAGGGGGCAGCTATGGCTACACCTTC
NA,TRBJ2-7,TRBV4-1,NA,CASSQGTSSYEQYF,TGCGCCAGCAGCCAAGGGACTTCCTCCTACGAGCAGTACTTC
TRBD1,TRBJ2-5,TRBV9,NA,CASSEWDRLQETQYF,TGTGCCAGCAGCGAGTGGGACAGGCTCCAAGAGACCCAGTACTTC
TRBD2,TRBJ2-3,TRBV28,once,CASRNPGLASSTDTQYF,TGTGCCAGCAGGAATCCGGGACTAGCGTCTAGCACAGATACGCAGTATTTT
TRBD1,TRBJ2-3,TRBV19,many,CASRLTGQRTDTQYF,TGTGCCAGTAGGCTGACGGGACAGCGCACAGATACGCAGTATTTT